A single sample gave rise to the 28 T cell receptor beta chains below, sequenced in a study of cytomegalovirus exposure and HLA in healthy donors. The PCR ran on 60 Vbeta and 13 Jbeta primers. Profiling relied on immunoSEQ multiplex PCR, and the TCRdb table lists in-frame clones only, not all of them. The sample has about 130,000 clones; 76% are singletons. The sequencing sample was made of PBMCs. Source of these receptors: a man aged 35 to 55 in good health and CMV-seronegative.

The chain employs TRBV19 and TRBJ1-5; TRBD1 is a possible D gene (5 bases). Germline-derived CDR1 and CDR2 are LNHDA and SQIVND (reference sequence). Trimming pared 2 bases from V and 1 base from J, leaving 12 bases between. The CDR3 is 16 amino acids. For the CDR3, the DNA is TGTGCCAGTAGTATAATTGGGGCTTCGAGCAATCAGCCCCAGCATTTT. Residues: CASSIIGASSNQPQHF.

This chain joins TRBV2 and TRBJ2-7, with TRBD2 as a possible D gene (5 bases). V lost 6 bases to trimming and J lost 0 bases, with 6 bases between them. The CDR3 is 12 amino acids. The germline CDR1 and CDR2 sequences are SNHLY and FYNNEI. The CDR3 coding sequence is TGTGCCAGCAGCCGGGGCTCCTACGAGCAGTACTTC. Amino acids: CASSRGSYEQYF.

This rearrangement joins TRBV29-1 to TRBJ2-7, with a weak D call TRBD2 (6 bases). The CDR3 has 16 residues. Trimming shortened V by 4 bases and J by 4 bases, and 23 bases separated the two germline ends. Per the germline V gene, CDR1 is SQVTM and CDR2 is ANQGSEA. CDR3 DNA: TGCAGCGTTGGAGGAGGGGTACGGGCCCAGTTTTACGAGCAGTACTTC. Amino acids: CSVGGGVRAQFYEQYF.

J is TRBJ2-7 and V is TRBV2; D call uncertain. The CDR3 has 11 amino acids. Looked up from germline, CDR1 is SNHLY and CDR2 is FYNNEI. Trimming removed 9 bases from V and 5 bases from J, with 11 bases in between. The CDR3 here is CASHPPDEQYF. For the CDR3, the DNA is TGTGCCAGTCACCCCCCGGACGAGCAGTACTTC.

This clone occurred once. This chain links TRBV11-1 with TRBJ2-3; TRBD1 matches 8 bases. The germline V gene has CDR1 SGHAT and CDR2 FQDESV (reference sequence). The CDR3 totals 17 residues. V shed 1 base, J shed 4 bases, and the junction held 10 bases outside the gene matches. Here the CDR3 DNA reads TGTGCCAGCAGCTTAGGTCGAACAGGGGGAGAAGCAGATACGCAGTATTTT. Translating it yields CASSLGRTGGEADTQYF.

A note on this clone: Relative to the germline gene, one junction end is altered; a read error may explain this. The chain has TRBV6-1 and TRBJ1-2; 8 nucleotides match TRBD1. Germline values: CDR1 MNHNS, CDR2 SASEGT. CDR3 length: 14 amino acids. The CDR3 protein is CASREGQGRDGYTF. The DNA for the CDR3 is TGTGCCAGCAGGGAAGGACAGGGAAGGGATGGCTACACCTTC.

This clone was seen once. The gene calls are TRBV29-1 and TRBJ2-1; 7 positions match TRBD1. V dropped 7 bases and J dropped 3; count of bases not matched to a gene: 12. There are 15 residues in the CDR3. Germline CDR1 reads SQVTM; CDR2 reads ANQGSEA. CDR3 in DNA: TGCAGCGCCAAAAGAGGTCGGGACAGCTACAATGAGCAGTTCTTC. Amino acid sequence: CSAKRGRDSYNEQFF.

The table lists this clone with a few counts. The chain links TRBV19 to TRBJ2-7, with TRBD1 matching over 7 bases. Germline V gene lookup returns CDR1 LNHDA and CDR2 SQIVND (reference sequence). V lost 5 bases, J lost 5 bases, and 9 bases stayed unmatched. CDR3 length equals 14 residues. Here the CDR3 DNA reads TGTGCCAGTAGTCCGGGACAGTACATCAACGAGCAGTACTTC. Protein product: CASSPGQYINEQYF.

V gene TRBV7-2 combines with J gene TRBJ2-7; TRBD1 matches at 8 bases. The ends lost 5 bases at V and 1 base at J; junction bases unmatched: 4. CDR1 and CDR2 (germline): SGHTA, FQGNSA. The CDR3 has 14 residues. Written as DNA, the CDR3 is TGTGCCAGCAGCAGGGGACAGGATTCCTACGAGCAGTACTTC. It is translated as CASSRGQDSYEQYF.

The V call is TRBV2, the J call TRBJ1-6; tentative D call: TRBD1 (6 bases). This CDR3 spans 16 amino acids. The V gene's germline CDR1 is SNHLY and CDR2 FYNNEI. V lost 6 bases, J lost 5 bases, and 17 bases lay in between. The CDR3 DNA follows: TGTGCCAGCAGCCTAAGAGGGGGTGGTGATAATTCACCCCTCCACTTT. Its protein is CASSLRGGGDNSPLHF.

This chain uses TRBV6-1 with TRBJ2-5; D is uncertain. This CDR3 comprises 15 residues. Germline lookup yields CDR1 MNHNS and CDR2 SASEGT. V lost 2 bases, J lost 5 bases, and 15 bases lay in between. The CDR3 DNA is TGTGCCAGCAGTGAATCCCGCCACAGAACGGAGACCCAGTACTTC. This codes for CASSESRHRTETQYF.

The chain carries TRBV28 and TRBJ2-1, with no clear D. Germline loops: CDR1 MDHEN, CDR2 SYDVKM. The CDR3 has 13 amino acids. V lost 6 bases and J 1 base, leaving 7 bases between the germline ends. The CDR3 DNA is TGTGCCAGCAGAACTCCGTCCTACAATGAGCAGTTCTTC. Translating it yields CASRTPSYNEQFF.

V usage is TRBV5-1 and J usage is TRBJ2-6; possible D gene TRBD1, 6 bases. Trimming shortened V by 4 bases and J by 2 bases, and 13 bases separated the two germline ends. Germline loops: CDR1 SGHRS, CDR2 YFSETQ. The CDR3 spans 16 residues. The CDR3 sequence: CASSLVTGTGANVLTF. CDR3 bases: TGCGCCAGCAGCCTAGTCACAGGGACTGGGGCCAACGTCCTGACTTTC. Supplemented by reference TRBV5-1 and TRBJ2-6, the full variable domain reads KAGVTQTPRYLIKTRGQQVTLSCSPISGHRSVSWYQQTPGQGLQFLFEYFSETQRNKGNFPGRFSGRQFSNSRSEMNVSTLELGDSALYLCASSLVTGTGANVLTFGAGSRLTVL.

The chain combines TRBV18 with TRBJ2-3; no reliable D call. Per germline, CDR1 KGHSH and CDR2 LQKENI. The V end lost 8 bases, the J end lost 0 bases, and 9 bases lay between the germline ends. The length of the CDR3 is 13 residues. CDR3 region: CASTDRSTDTQYF. In DNA form, the CDR3 reads TGTGCCAGCACAGACCGAAGCACAGATACGCAGTATTTT.

The V and J genes are TRBV7-7 and TRBJ2-3; TRBD2 matches at 8 bases. The CDR3 runs to 15 residues. Germline V gives CDR1 SSHAT, CDR2 FNYEAQ (reference sequence). J lost 6 bases, V lost 0 bases, and 5 bases had no gene match. CDR3 sequence: CASSLAGLATDTQYF. DNA of the CDR3: TGTGCCAGCAGCTTAGCTGGACTAGCAACGGATACGCAGTATTTT.

V and J are TRBV5-1 and TRBJ2-7; D ambiguous. Germline loops: CDR1 SGHRS, CDR2 YFSETQ. V lost 1 base and J 6 bases, leaving 17 bases between the germline ends. CDR3 length: 15 amino acids. The DNA of the CDR3 is TGCGCCAGCAGCTTGACCGGGTTTCAGCCGTCCGAGCAGTACTTC. This gives the protein CASSLTGFQPSEQYF.

V usage is TRBV5-6 and J usage is TRBJ2-7, with D tentatively TRBD1 (5 bases). This CDR3 contains 14 residues. CDR1 and CDR2 from the germline V gene are SGHDT and YYEEEE. Trimming shortened V by 7 bases and J by 4 bases, and 18 bases separated the two germline ends. The CDR3 DNA sequence: TGTGCCAGCTCCAGACAGCGACTCTCTTACGAGCAGTACTTC. Translating it yields CASSRQRLSYEQYF.

This chain links TRBV4-1 with TRBJ2-1; a possible D gene is TRBD2 (6 bases). CDR1 is MGHRA and CDR2 is YSYEKL in the germline V gene. V was clipped by 0 bases and J by 13 bases, with 16 bases between them. This CDR3 comprises 14 residues. CDR3 nucleotide sequence: TGCGCCAGCAGCCAAGAGGGGCGCGGGATGAAACAGTTCTTC. Protein sequence: CASSQEGRGMKQFF.

The rearrangement links TRBV5-8 to TRBJ1-3; D unresolved. V was clipped by 4 bases and J by 0 bases, with 11 bases between them. Germline assignment: CDR1 SGHTS and CDR2 YDEGEE. CDR3 length: 15 residues. The CDR3, as DNA: TGTGCCAGCAGCGTTTGGGCCGGCTCTGGAAACACCATATATTTT. This sequence encodes CASSVWAGSGNTIYF.

This rearrangement joins TRBV19 to TRBJ2-1; TRBD2 matches 7 bases. The J segment lost 9 bases and the V segment lost 5 bases, leaving 13 bases of the junction unmatched. CDR3 size: 15 residues. Per the germline V gene, CDR1 is LNHDA and CDR2 is SQIVND (reference sequence). The CDR3 sequence: CASSPTRGDIAEQFF. The CDR3 DNA reads TGTGCCAGTAGTCCCACCCGGGGGGATATAGCTGAGCAGTTCTTC.

This clone was observed once. The J gene is TRBJ1-4, the V gene TRBV28, with D uncertain. The CDR3 consists of 15 residues. Germline V gene lookup returns CDR1 MDHEN and CDR2 SYDVKM. Trimming stripped 5 bases from V and 4 bases from J, with 14 bases between. In DNA form, the CDR3 reads TGTGCCAGCAGTCCCAACGGCGGAAGTAATGAAAAACTGTTTTTT. Translated: CASSPNGGSNEKLFF. Full variable domain (rest looked up from reference TRBV28 and TRBJ1-4): DVKVTQSSRYLVKRTGEKVFLECVQDMDHENMFWYRQDPGLGLRLIYFSYDVKMKEKGDIPEGYSVSREKKERFSLILESASTNQTSMYLCASSPNGGSNEKLFFGSGTQLSVL.

V usage is TRBV29-1 and J usage is TRBJ1-2, with 11 bases lining up with TRBD1. Germline values: CDR1 SQVTM, CDR2 ANQGSEA. With V trimmed by 6 bases and J by 8 bases, 8 bases remained unmatched. CDR3 length: 13 amino acids. The CDR3 nucleotides read TGCAGCGTCGGACAGGGGGCGAGGTGGGGCTACACCTTC. Protein: CSVGQGARWGYTF.

The chain couples TRBV18 to TRBJ2-7, with 9 positions matching TRBD1. The CDR3 runs 14 residues. Germline V gene sequence: CDR1 KGHSH, CDR2 LQKENI. Germline trimming cut 6 bases from V and 7 bases from J; bases unmatched to any gene: 10. The CDR3 DNA sequence: TGTGCCAGCTCTCCTACAGGGGGCGCGGGGGAGCAGTACTTC. It translates to CASSPTGGAGEQYF.

V is TRBV5-4 and J is TRBJ2-7, with 16 bases aligning to TRBD2. Trimming cost V 4 bases and J 4 bases; bases outside gene matches: 5. Germline values: CDR1 SGHNT, CDR2 YYREEE (reference sequence). The CDR3 contains 16 residues. The CDR3 coding sequence is TGTGCCAGCAGCACGGGACTAGCGGGAGGGTCGTACGAGCAGTACTTC. This encodes CASSTGLAGGSYEQYF.

In its sample, this clone was seen once. The rearrangement uses TRBV11-2 and TRBJ2-1, with D hard to call. CDR3 length equals 13 residues. Germline loops: CDR1 SGHAT, CDR2 FQNNGV. Between the trimmed V and J ends, which lost 3 bases and 10 bases, there was a span of 13 bases. The CDR3 sequence: CASSFSGISEQFF. Written as DNA, the CDR3 is TGTGCCAGCAGCTTTTCAGGTATAAGCGAGCAGTTCTTC. Based on the CDR3 plus reference TRBV11-2 and TRBJ2-1, the full variable domain is EAGVAQSPRYKIIEKRQSVAFWCNPISGHATLYWYQQILGQGPKLLIQFQNNGVVDDSQLPKDRFSAERLKGVDSTLKIQPAKLEDSAVYLCASSFSGISEQFFGPGTRLTVL.

The CDR3 sequence is CASSQDFLGPEAFF. The CDR3 region has the DNA TGCGCCAGCAGCCAAGATTTCCTGGGGCCTGAAGCTTTCTTT. This sequence joins TRBV4-3 and TRBJ1-1, with a possible D match to TRBD1 (5 bases). The CDR3 loop spans 14 amino acids. Between the trimmed V and J ends, which lost 0 bases and 6 bases, there was a span of 11 bases. Germline V CDR1 and CDR2: LGHNA, YSLEER.

The CDR3 bases are TGTGCCAGCAGCGGGACCAGGGGCCTCAACTATGGCTACACCTTC. Amino acids: CASSGTRGLNYGYTF. The chain employs TRBV7-2 and TRBJ1-2, with TRBD1 as a possible D gene (6 bases). This CDR3 is built from 15 residues. From germline, CDR1 is SGHTA and CDR2 FQGNSA. Trimming cost V 5 bases and J 2 bases, with 15 bases left between them.

This clone showed up just a few times. The chain recombines TRBV7-2 with TRBJ1-3; D is unclear. CDR1 and CDR2 (germline): SGHTA, FQGNSA. Trimming took off 1 base at V and 4 bases at J, with 20 bases between the two ends. CDR3 length: 18 amino acids. The CDR3 loop is CASSLVLPGTTEGNTIYF. The CDR3 DNA follows: TGTGCCAGCAGCTTAGTCTTACCCGGTACCACCGAGGGAAACACCATATATTTT.